This TCR beta chain was observed in a study of radiotherapy plus CTLA-4 blockade in lung cancer. The CDR3 has 15 residues. After removal of 2 bases from V and 3 bases from J, the junction contained 6 bases not matched to a gene. Per germline, CDR1 SGHRS and CDR2 YFSETQ. Produced via immunoSEQ multiplex PCR; TCRdb's table is partial and in-frame only. The sample includes 35,000 or so clones, around 83% seen only once; the top ten take 5% to 7.5%. Those patients who had chemo-refractory metastatic non-small-cell lung cancer were given focal radiation along with CTLA-4 blockade through ipilimumab. Sample: peripheral blood, taken from a patient treated with radiotherapy plus ipilimumab. The chain employs TRBV5-1 and TRBJ2-7; 9 nucleotides line up with TRBD2. The sequence was collected from a human donor with non-small cell lung cancer who had stable disease on radiotherapy plus ipilimumab. Here the CDR3 DNA reads TGCGCCAGCAGCTTACCGGCGGGAGGGGTCTACGAGCAGTACTTC. Translation gives CASSLPAGGVYEQYF.